The T cell receptor beta chain under discussion was sequenced for a study of molecular identifiers for immune sequencing clone quantification. Study-wide findings and caveats: Beyond 20 RNA copies, clones held over 99% of effector molecules, compared with under 1% in naive cells. A shared barcode on identical TCR molecules could lead to underestimated sizes for highly expanded clones.

Previously described methods with listed TCR primers produced the bulk TCR libraries. TCRdb reprocessed the PCR reads via MiXCR and lists one record per CDR3 protein. Of around 70,000 distinct CDR3 sequences detected, roughly 20% appear once; the ten largest clones hold 1.5% to 1.7%. Comment on this clonotype: Its target is not known.

CDR3 length: 16 residues. Germline V lookup: CDR1 SNHLY, CDR2 FYNNEI. Trimming shortened V by 7 bases and J by 2 bases, and 18 bases separated the two germline ends. Sorting captured naive CD8 T cells as CD8+CD4-CCR7+CD45RA+. The origin of this receptor is a human donor in good health. Some libraries in this study had Jurkat cell RNA spiked in. The sequencing input was naive CD8+ T cells from blood, with Jurkat cell RNA spiked in. The subset denotes: FACS-sorted CD8+CD4-CCR7+CD45RA+ naive T cells. The chain links TRBV2 to TRBJ2-1; unclear D gene. Here the CDR3 reads CASISTPRPTYNEQFF. Here the CDR3 DNA reads TGTGCCAGCATCTCCACCCCGCGCCCCACCTACAATGAGCAGTTCTTC.